Presented here are 15 T cell receptor beta chains from one specimen sequenced in a study of siplizumab effects on memory and regulatory T cells. Using immunoSEQ multiplex PCR, the repertoire was profiled, and TCRdb retains in-frame clones only, with some absent. The table lists some 96,000 clones, 94% of them singletons. Sample: non-Treg CD4+ T cells sorted from blood. Source of these receptors: a human donor in good health.

This clone came up once. The chain couples TRBV6-1 to TRBJ1-5, with a possible D match to TRBD1 (5 bases). V lost 0 bases and J 7 bases, leaving 10 bases between the germline ends. Germline lookup yields CDR1 MNHNS and CDR2 SASEGT. The CDR3 runs to 14 residues. CDR3 protein: CASSEAGEGQPQHF. The CDR3 nucleotides read TGTGCCAGCAGTGAAGCAGGGGAAGGACAGCCCCAGCATTTT.

DNA of the CDR3: TGTGCCAGCAGTCCGGACTGGAGCTCCTACAATGAGCAGTTCTTC. Amino acids: CASSPDWSSYNEQFF. The chain combines TRBV6-5 with TRBJ2-1; TRBD2 is a possible D gene (5 bases). Trimming took 5 bases from V and 0 from J, leaving 11 bases between them. CDR1 MNHEY and CDR2 SVGAGI come from the germline V gene. This CDR3 is built from 15 residues.

This clone appeared a single time. This chain uses TRBV4-1 with TRBJ2-2; 12 bases align to TRBD2. After removal of 1 base from V and 2 bases from J, the junction contained 2 bases not matched to a gene. Germline CDR1 is MGHRA and CDR2 is YSYEKL. This CDR3 comprises 17 residues. The DNA of the CDR3 is TGCGCCAGCAGCCAAGTGACTAGCGGGAGTAACACCGGGGAGCTGTTTTTT. It specifies CASSQVTSGSNTGELFF.

V is TRBV5-1 and J is TRBJ2-5; TRBD2 agrees at 9 bases. The CDR3 length is 17 residues. Germline V gene sequence: CDR1 SGHRS, CDR2 YFSETQ. Trimming cost V 4 bases and J 5 bases; bases outside gene matches: 15. The CDR3 bases are TGCGCCAGCAGCGACCGTCTAGCGGGACGGACACGGGAGACCCAGTACTTC. This gives the protein CASSDRLAGRTRETQYF.

V is TRBV19 and J is TRBJ2-6; a weak D match, TRBD1 (6 bases). CDR1 LNHDA and CDR2 SQIVND come from the germline V gene (reference sequence). The CDR3 is 18 residues long. V was pared by 5 bases and J by 1 base, with 18 bases between. The chain's CDR3 is CASSSADSPSSGANVLTF. In nucleotides, the CDR3 is TGTGCCAGTAGTTCTGCGGACAGCCCTTCTTCTGGGGCCAACGTCCTGACTTTC.

The CDR3 sequence is CASSSQPGLGDEQYF. In nucleotides, the CDR3 is TGTGCCAGCAGCAGCCAACCAGGGCTCGGAGACGAGCAGTACTTC. The V gene is TRBV7-2, the J gene TRBJ2-7, with a tentative D call TRBD1 (5 bases). Germline-derived CDR1 and CDR2 are SGHTA and FQGNSA. This CDR3 spans 15 amino acids. V shed 5 bases and J shed 5 bases, with 19 bases lying between them.

The rearrangement uses TRBV7-3 and TRBJ2-1; perhaps TRBD2 as D (6 bases). V was cut by 3 bases and J by 8 bases, with 11 bases left in between. CDR3 length: 13 amino acids. The germline CDR1 and CDR2 sequences are SGHTA and FQGTGA. CDR3 coding DNA: TGTGCCAGCAGCTTTCGCGGGGTAGATGAGCAGTTCTTC. Encoded protein: CASSFRGVDEQFF.

The CDR3 bases are TGTGCCAGTAGTATAGGTGGACAGGGTCTCTACGAGCAGTACTTC. It translates to CASSIGGQGLYEQYF. The rearrangement links TRBV19 to TRBJ2-7; 8 bases fit TRBD1. The germline CDR1 and CDR2 sequences are LNHDA and SQIVND (reference sequence). V gave up 1 base and J gave up 3 bases; unmatched junction bases: 5. The CDR3 totals 15 residues.

The chain uses TRBV1 and TRBJ2-4. TRBV1 is deemed a pseudogene. The CDR3 is 20 amino acids. Written as DNA, the CDR3 is TGCACCAGCAGAGGGGAAAGGAAGGAGGTCGAAACCCTAGCCAAAAACATTCAGTACTTC. Encoded protein: CTSRGERKEVETLAKNIQYF.

The V and J genes are TRBV15 and TRBJ2-4; a possible D gene is TRBD1 (5 bases). The CDR3 is 14 residues long. V was shortened by 8 bases and J by 5 bases, with 16 bases between the two germline ends. The germline CDR1 and CDR2 sequences are LNHNV and YYDKDF (reference sequence). In DNA form, the CDR3 reads TGTGCCACCCAACCAGGGAATTTCCAAAACATTCAGTACTTC. Translation gives CATQPGNFQNIQYF.

The rearrangement links TRBV19 to TRBJ2-3; no reliable D call. The ends were cut back, 3 bases at V and 4 bases at J, with 14 bases in the middle. The CDR3 is made up of 15 amino acids. Germline V gene lookup returns CDR1 LNHDA and CDR2 SQIVND (reference sequence). CDR3 protein: CASSMRTQRADTQYF. The CDR3 DNA follows: TGTGCCAGTAGTATGAGAACTCAGCGAGCAGATACGCAGTATTTT.

The rearrangement links TRBV19 to TRBJ2-1, with 7 bases identical to TRBD2. With V trimmed by 4 bases and J by 8 bases, 11 bases remained unmatched. The CDR3 has 15 residues. Germline assignment: CDR1 LNHDA and CDR2 SQIVND (reference sequence). In nucleotides, the CDR3 is TGTGCCAGTAGTACCCCCCGGAGGGAGGGCGATGAGCAGTTCTTC. Translated, it gives CASSTPRREGDEQFF.

This clone was detected once. The gene calls are TRBV29-1 and TRBJ1-4, with a tentative D call TRBD1 (5 bases). The CDR3 is 12 amino acids. With 6 bases removed from V and 6 bases from J, the gap between germline ends came to 11 bases. Germline V gene sequence: CDR1 SQVTM, CDR2 ANQGSEA. DNA for the CDR3: TGCAGCGTACAGGCGGGGGATGAAAAACTGTTTTTT. Translating gives CSVQAGDEKLFF.

The chain has TRBV7-6 and TRBJ2-1, with 11 bases matching TRBD2. Germline CDR1 is SGHVS and CDR2 is FNYEAQ. V lost 4 bases and J lost 4; bases outside the gene matches: 3. The CDR3 contains 15 residues. The CDR3: CASSSTSGVYNEQFF. CDR3 sequence (DNA): TGTGCCAGCAGCTCGACTAGCGGGGTATACAATGAGCAGTTCTTC. Combining the CDR3 with reference TRBV7-6 and TRBJ2-1 gives the whole variable domain GAGVSQSPRYKVTKRGQDVALRCDPISGHVSLYWYRQALGQGPEFLTYFNYEAQQDKSGLPNDRFSAERPEGSISTLTIQRTEQRDSAMYRCASSSTSGVYNEQFFGPGTRLTVL.

The chain links TRBV14 to TRBJ2-5, with D perhaps given as TRBD1 or TRBD2 (5 bases each). CDR3 size: 17 residues. The V end was cut by 1 base, the J end by 1 base, with 16 bases between. Germline lookup yields CDR1 SGHDN and CDR2 FVKESK. The CDR3 loop is CASSQGPTTGRQETQYF. The CDR3 DNA reads as TGTGCCAGCAGCCAAGGTCCGACTACAGGTCGCCAAGAGACCCAGTACTTC.